This T cell receptor beta chain was identified in a study of beta chain features in type 1 diabetes. Overall study context: Age, gender and cell yields were alike across patients and healthy donors.

There was one heparinised blood draw per donor, averaging roughly 100 mL. Broader study findings: All four CD4+ subsets from Type 1 diabetes patients carried moderately but significantly shorter TCRB CDR3s. Cells that show high TCR expression could be over-represented by cDNA sequencing. Junctions at VDJ sites from type 1 diabetes patients had fewer insertions and more deletions.

Notes on this clone: What it binds is unknown.

Investigators reverse transcribed all isolated RNA, so they sequenced expressed TCRB transcripts. Assay: immunoSEQ multiplex PCR; the TCRdb copy retains only in-frame clones and omits some. The sample has about 260,000 clones, just over 20% seen once. The source of this sequence is a woman in her thirties or forties with type 1 diabetes. Sequences were obtained from naive CD4+ T cells from blood.

The CDR3 loop reads CAWSSRKTGATLLYGYTF. CDR3 bases: TGTGCCTGGAGTTCTCGCAAAACAGGGGCTACCCTTCTCTATGGCTACACCTTC. The chain combines TRBV30 with TRBJ1-2; 7 bases map to TRBD1. CDR1 and CDR2 (germline): GTSNPN, SVGIG (reference sequence). Trimming took 2 bases from V and 4 from J; bases not matched to a gene: 19. The CDR3 sequence is 18 residues long.